Included here is one T cell receptor beta chain sequence, with context. Its antigen is still unknown. The data are from a study of CD8 T cells in Susac syndrome. RNA amounts of roughly 0.5 to 1 ug underwent reverse transcription with random hexamers. An immunoSEQ multiplex PCR amplified TCR beta CDR3 over 54 Vbeta and 13 Jbeta. TCRdb passed the immunoSEQ multiplex PCR reads through MiXCR, listing each CDR3 protein once. Among about 200,000 distinct CDR3 sequences listed, 85% to 95% were seen once. The germline V gene encodes CDR1 LGHNA and CDR2 YSLEER. The CDR3 is 17 residues long. V lost 1 base, J lost 0 bases, and 10 bases lay in between. Study-wide findings and caveats: As acknowledged by the study, its TCR sequencing and HLA analysis included a relatively small number of individuals.

CD8+ and CD4+ T cells from blood underwent TCR beta sequencing, which was carried out in a high-throughput format. Purification of the CD8+ and CD4+ T cells relied on negative isolation, and TEMRA cells underwent FACS enrichment. This sequence joins TRBV4-3 and TRBJ2-6; no definite D call. The clonotype was recovered from a human donor in good health. Material: CD4+ T cells from PBMCs. The CDR3 DNA follows: TGCGCCAGCAGCCAAGTACGTAGTAGCTCTGGGGCCAACGTCCTGACTTTC. Amino acid sequence: CASSQVRSSSGANVLTF.